These 28 T cell receptor beta chains share one sample of origin, sequenced in a study of cytomegalovirus exposure and HLA in healthy donors. The study ran its PCR with 60 Vbeta and 13 Jbeta primers. Clones were read by immunoSEQ multiplex PCR, and TCRdb kept only the in-frame ones, dropping some. The sample consists of under 150,000 clones, approximately 78% of them appearing once. Sample: PBMCs. Every receptor here comes from a human donor in good health.

V usage is TRBV9 and J usage is TRBJ2-7, with 9 bases lining up with TRBD2. With V trimmed by 2 bases and J by 3 bases, 6 bases remained unmatched. This CDR3 has 15 residues. Germline V gene sequence: CDR1 SGDLS, CDR2 YYNGEE. The CDR3 reads CASSVGTSLVYEQYF. Here the CDR3 DNA reads TGTGCCAGCAGCGTGGGGACTAGCCTTGTCTACGAGCAGTACTTC.

The genes are TRBV19 and TRBJ2-5; TRBD1 is a possible D gene (6 bases). CDR1 and CDR2 (germline): LNHDA, SQIVND (reference sequence). The length of the CDR3 is 14 residues. With 4 bases removed from V and 2 bases from J, the gap between germline ends came to 11 bases. CDR3 sequence: CASSTPGQQETQYF. The CDR3 DNA sequence: TGTGCCAGTAGTACTCCCGGACAGCAAGAGACCCAGTACTTC.

The chain links TRBV7-2 to TRBJ2-5, with 15 positions matching TRBD2. The germline V gene has CDR1 SGHTA and CDR2 FQGNSA. This CDR3 is built from 16 residues. The V gene end was trimmed by 5 bases and the J gene end by 2 bases; junction bases not matched to a gene: 3. The CDR3 loop reads CASSIGLAGGQETQYF. The DNA of the CDR3 is TGTGCCAGCAGCATCGGACTAGCGGGGGGGCAAGAGACCCAGTACTTC.

The chain employs TRBV7-6 and TRBJ2-1, with 7 bases aligning to TRBD2. Germline lookup yields CDR1 SGHVS and CDR2 FNYEAQ. Trimming took 3 bases from V and 0 from J; bases not matched to a gene: 5. This CDR3 contains 16 residues. This chain's CDR3 is CASSFKAGRSYNEQFF. The CDR3, as DNA: TGTGCCAGCAGCTTTAAAGCGGGACGCTCCTACAATGAGCAGTTCTTC.

V is TRBV30 and J is TRBJ1-2; TRBD1 might be the D (5 bases). The germline CDR1 and CDR2 sequences are GTSNPN and SVGIG (reference sequence). The CDR3 has 13 residues. Trimming removed 4 bases from V and 2 bases from J, with 11 bases in between. In DNA form, the CDR3 reads TGTGCCTGGATCGGGCAGGGAAACTATGGCTACACCTTC. Protein: CAWIGQGNYGYTF.

The rearrangement links TRBV18 to TRBJ2-1, with D tentatively TRBD2 (5 bases). The V and J ends lost 4 bases and 7 bases respectively, with 14 bases between them. CDR3 length equals 14 residues. Germline V gives CDR1 KGHSH, CDR2 LQKENI. CDR3 DNA: TGTGCCAGCTCACGGGAGTTACTAGTGAATGAGCAGTTCTTC. It codes for CASSRELLVNEQFF.

J is TRBJ1-6 and V is TRBV7-6; D may be TRBD1 (6 bases). Trimming took off 1 base at V and 8 bases at J, with 15 bases between the two ends. CDR1 and CDR2 (germline): SGHVS, FNYEAQ. This CDR3 spans 16 amino acids. CDR3 region: CASSLGRRGMDSPLHF. As DNA, the CDR3 is TGTGCCAGCAGCTTAGGTCGCAGGGGAATGGATTCACCCCTCCACTTT. The full variable domain, rest sourced from reference TRBV7-6 and TRBJ1-6, is GAGVSQSPRYKVTKRGQDVALRCDPISGHVSLYWYRQALGQGPEFLTYFNYEAQQDKSGLPNDRFSAERPEGSISTLTIQRTEQRDSAMYRCASSLGRRGMDSPLHFGNGTRLTVT.

This rearrangement joins TRBV4-3 to TRBJ2-3; unclear D gene. The CDR3 sequence is 14 residues long. The germline V and J ends were trimmed by 1 base and 6 bases, with 11 bases remaining between them. Looked up from germline, CDR1 is LGHNA and CDR2 is YSLEER. CDR3 nucleotide sequence: TGCGCCAGCAGCCAAGGGCAGCTCAGGGATACGCAGTATTTT. Translating gives CASSQGQLRDTQYF.

This clone was found a few times. This sequence joins TRBV9 and TRBJ2-1, with 7 bases fitting TRBD2. V lost 0 bases to trimming and J lost 4 bases; unmatched junction nucleotides: 7. Looked up from germline, CDR1 is SGDLS and CDR2 is YYNGEE. The CDR3 sequence is 16 residues long. CDR3 nucleotide sequence: TGTGCCAGCAGCGTAGCTAGCGGAGGGGTTTACAATGAGCAGTTCTTC. It is translated as CASSVASGGVYNEQFF.

V is TRBV21-1 and J is TRBJ1-1. TRBV21-1 is a documented pseudogene. The CDR3 totals 14 residues. The CDR3 here is CASSHPTGQAGAFF. The CDR3 bases are TGTGCCAGCAGCCACCCCACCGGTCAAGCGGGAGCTTTCTTT.

Turning to this clone: The junction differs from germline at one of its ends, possibly a read error. The chain uses TRBV7-2 and TRBJ2-7; D might be TRBD2 (5 bases). In germline, CDR1 is SGHTA, CDR2 FQGNSA. The length of the CDR3 is 14 residues. The CDR3 sequence is CASSPEGRSPSSNF. As DNA, the CDR3 is TGTGCCAGCAGCCCCGAGGGTAGATCTCCCTCGTCGAACTTC.

V is TRBV6-1 and J is TRBJ2-2, with 8 bases fitting TRBD2. V lost 6 bases, J lost 8 bases, and 5 bases stayed unmatched. This CDR3 contains 13 residues. Per germline, CDR1 MNHNS and CDR2 SASEGT. CDR3 nucleotides: TGTGCCAGCAGCGGACTAGCTACTGGGGAGCTGTTTTTT. It specifies CASSGLATGELFF.

The V call is TRBV15, the J call TRBJ2-7, with a possible D match to TRBD2 (7 bases). The V end was cut by 5 bases, the J end by 4 bases, with 21 bases between. Germline V lookup: CDR1 LNHNV, CDR2 YYDKDF (reference sequence). This CDR3 is built from 16 residues. CDR3 nucleotide sequence: TGTGCCACCAGCCGATCGGTGGGGGGGCGCCTGTACGAGCAGTACTTC. Translated, it gives CATSRSVGGRLYEQYF.

The chain couples TRBV25-1 to TRBJ1-2; D is perhaps TRBD1 (5 bases). Germline CDR1 and CDR2: MGHDK and SYGVNS. This CDR3 has 13 amino acids. With 6 bases removed from V and 4 bases from J, the gap between germline ends came to 12 bases. The chain's CDR3 is CASSQGLSYGYTF. In DNA form, the CDR3 reads TGTGCCAGCAGCCAGGGACTGAGCTATGGCTACACCTTC.

The chain uses TRBV5-1 and TRBJ2-1, with TRBD1 as a possible D gene (6 bases). Germline CDR1 SGHRS, CDR2 YFSETQ. The CDR3 covers 15 residues. V was cut by 0 bases and J by 3 bases, with 10 bases left in between. The CDR3 sequence: CASSLEAGVYNEQFF. In DNA, the CDR3 is TGCGCCAGCAGCTTGGAAGCAGGGGTCTACAATGAGCAGTTCTTC.

The chain joins TRBV9 to TRBJ2-3; D ambiguous. Germline CDR1 is SGDLS and CDR2 is YYNGEE. Trimming shortened V by 2 bases and J by 3 bases, and 10 bases separated the two germline ends. The CDR3 is made up of 14 amino acids. The CDR3 coding sequence is TGTGCCAGCAGCGTTGGCCAACAGACAGATACGCAGTATTTT. This codes for CASSVGQQTDTQYF.

The chain uses TRBV19 and TRBJ2-4; 9 positions agree with TRBD1. Germline CDR1 LNHDA, CDR2 SQIVND (reference sequence). V trimming: 1 base; J trimming: 0 bases; junction bases outside the gene matches: 4. This CDR3 spans 17 amino acids. The CDR3 coding sequence is TGTGCCAGTAGTATAGTTACAGGGGGCAGAGCCAAAAACATTCAGTACTTC. Its translation: CASSIVTGGRAKNIQYF.

The gene calls are TRBV9 and TRBJ2-5, with TRBD2 matching 10 bases. The V gene's germline CDR1 is SGDLS and CDR2 YYNGEE. After removal of 0 bases from V and 5 bases from J, the junction contained 4 bases not matched to a gene. The CDR3 runs 15 residues. The CDR3 spells CASSVDPSGGETQYF. As DNA, the CDR3 is TGTGCCAGCAGCGTAGATCCTAGCGGGGGTGAGACCCAGTACTTC.

The chain recombines TRBV5-4 with TRBJ2-1; 9 bases are a match to TRBD1. V lost 3 bases, J lost 16 bases, and 8 bases stayed unmatched. The CDR3 consists of 12 residues. Germline assignment: CDR1 SGHNT and CDR2 YYREEE (reference sequence). Written as DNA, the CDR3 is TGTGCCAGCAGCTACGGACAGGGGTCCGCCTTCTTC. Translated: CASSYGQGSAFF.

V and J are TRBV15 and TRBJ2-5, with 7 bases identical to TRBD1. The CDR3 is 15 amino acids. V shed 2 bases, J shed 1 base, and the junction held 4 bases outside the gene matches. Germline CDR1 and CDR2: LNHNV and YYDKDF (reference sequence). The CDR3 DNA reads as TGTGCCACCAGCAGACCTAACAGGGGCCAAGAGACCCAGTACTTC. This codes for CATSRPNRGQETQYF.

CDR3 sequence (DNA): TGCGCCAGCAGCTTGGAGACAGGAATGTATGGCTACACCTTC. This translates into CASSLETGMYGYTF. The rearrangement joins TRBV5-1 to TRBJ1-2; a possible D gene is TRBD1 (6 bases). The CDR3 length is 14 residues. CDR1 SGHRS and CDR2 YFSETQ come from the germline V gene. The V end was cut by 0 bases, the J end by 5 bases, with 11 bases between.

This chain connects TRBV6-6 to TRBJ2-5, with 11 bases lining up with TRBD2. TRBJ2-7 explains the end of the DNA better; the J call may be wrong. Germline V gene data show CDR1 as MNHNY and CDR2 as SVGAGI (reference sequence). There are 14 residues in the CDR3. In DNA form, the CDR3 reads TGTGCCAGCAGCCAGACTAGCGGGATTTACGAGCAGTACTTC. This sequence encodes CASSQTSGIYEQYF.

J is TRBJ2-3 and V is TRBV7-3; 12 bases agree with TRBD2. The junction had 7 bases not matched to a gene; V was cut back by 2 bases and J by 4 bases. The CDR3 is made up of 17 amino acids. Germline V CDR1 and CDR2: SGHTA, FQGTGA. CDR3 sequence reads: CASSLATSGSRPDTQYF. In DNA, the CDR3 is TGTGCCAGCAGCTTAGCGACTAGCGGGAGTAGGCCAGATACGCAGTATTTT.

The chain has TRBV4-2 and TRBJ2-1; no reliable D call. Trimming shortened V by 2 bases and J by 2 bases, and 10 bases separated the two germline ends. The CDR3 extends over 15 amino acids. CDR1 is LGHNA and CDR2 is YNFKEQ in the germline V gene. The DNA for the CDR3 is TGTGCCAGCAGCCAATTCGTCCAGGCCTACAATGAGCAGTTCTTC. It specifies CASSQFVQAYNEQFF.

The chain employs TRBV5-8 and TRBJ1-4, with no clear D. The CDR3 covers 13 residues. Trimming pared 2 bases from V and 11 bases from J, leaving 13 bases between. Germline assignment: CDR1 SGHTS and CDR2 YDEGEE. CDR3 region: CASSLPNSLKLFF. CDR3 bases: TGTGCCAGCAGCTTACCCAACTCTTTGAAACTGTTTTTT.

This clone appeared a few times. This chain connects TRBV7-2 to TRBJ2-5, with 9 bases that match TRBD1. The CDR3 sequence is 14 residues long. V shed 2 bases and J 4 bases; nucleotides not matched to a gene: 2. CDR1 SGHTA and CDR2 FQGNSA come from the germline V gene. The CDR3 is CASSLTGGGETQYF. CDR3 coding DNA: TGTGCCAGCAGCTTAACAGGGGGCGGAGAGACCCAGTACTTC.

V and J are TRBV19 and TRBJ2-1, with 11 bases lining up with TRBD2. Germline CDR1 reads LNHDA; CDR2 reads SQIVND (reference sequence). The CDR3 is 17 amino acids. The ends lost 1 base at V and 4 bases at J; junction bases unmatched: 6. The CDR3 nucleotides read TGTGCCAGTAGTATAGTCCCCGGGACTAGCGGATACAATGAGCAGTTCTTC. It codes for CASSIVPGTSGYNEQFF.

This clone was found a few times. The V and J genes are TRBV19 and TRBJ1-2, with 12 bases lining up with TRBD1. V shed 3 bases, J shed 3 bases, and the junction held 8 bases outside the gene matches. Germline lookup yields CDR1 LNHDA and CDR2 SQIVND (reference sequence). The CDR3 totals 17 residues. CDR3 protein: CASSILPGQGADYGYTF. CDR3 DNA sequence: TGTGCCAGTAGTATTTTACCGGGACAGGGGGCCGACTATGGCTACACCTTC.